These T cell receptor beta chains were read from a single sample in a study of blood T cell repertoires in COVID-19. Measured with immunoSEQ multiplex PCR; TCRdb has only the in-frame clones, and not every one. The data show roughly 81,000 clones, about 83% seen once. The specimen sequenced was peripheral blood. The source is a man aged 25-40 years with acute or convalescent COVID-19. The CDR3 runs from the conserved cysteine through the conserved F or W. The D gene is left open where the match is weak. Where a row states a size, it is once, few, many or the class of an expanded clone; other rows omit it.

size,V,D,J,DNA,CDR3
-,TRBV6-4,TRBD2,TRBJ2-2,TGTGCCAGCAGTGGAACTAGCGGGAGTAGCACCGGGGAGCTGTTTTTT,CASSGTSGSSTGELFF
-,TRBV28,-,TRBJ2-2,TGTGCCAGCACCCCGCGAACCGGGGAGCTGTTTTTT,CASTPRTGELFF
-,TRBV10-3,-,TRBJ1-6,TGTGCCATCAGTGAACGGACCGCGGGGGGATCACCCCTCCACTTT,CAISERTAGGSPLHF
once,TRBV7-2,-,TRBJ2-5,TGTGCCAGCAGCTTAAACATGAGGGAGACCCAGTACTTC,CASSLNMRETQYF
-,TRBV9,TRBD2,TRBJ2-1,TGTGCCAGCACACGGGGGGCTAGCGGGAATCCCCCCTCCTACAATGAGCAGTTCTTC,CASTRGASGNPPSYNEQFF
-,TRBV9,TRBD2,TRBJ2-1,TGTGCCAGCAGCGTGATAGCGGGGACCTACAATGAGCAGTTCTTC,CASSVIAGTYNEQFF
-,TRBV4-1,TRBD1,TRBJ1-3,TGCGCCAGCAGCCAAGCCGGGACAGTCCACACCATATATTTT,CASSQAGTVHTIYF
-,TRBV25-1,TRBD1,TRBJ2-7,TGTGCCAGCAGTGAAGAGGGACAGCTCTACGAGCAGTACTTC,CASSEEGQLYEQYF
once,TRBV5-1,-,TRBJ2-2,TGCGCCAGCAGCTTGAGGCCAGGGGAGATCGGGGAGCTGTTTTTT,CASSLRPGEIGELFF
-,TRBV15,TRBD1,TRBJ1-4,TGTGCCACCAGCAGAGATGGTGGGACAGGGAATGAAAAACTGTTTTTT,CATSRDGGTGNEKLFF
-,TRBV30,TRBD2,TRBJ2-2,TGTGCCTGGAGTTATCTAGCGGGCACCGGGGAGCTGTTTTTT,CAWSYLAGTGELFF
once,TRBV2,-,TRBJ1-5,TGTGCCAGCAGCGCGCTGGGCAAGGGGAGCAATCAGCCCCAGCATTTT,CASSALGKGSNQPQHF
-,TRBV24-1,-,TRBJ2-1,TGTGCCACCAGTGATTTAGCGGCCACCTCCTACAATGAGCAGTTCTTC,CATSDLAATSYNEQFF
-,TRBV28,TRBD2,TRBJ2-7,TGTGCCAGCAGGGGACTAGCAGGCGAGCAGTACTTC,CASRGLAGEQYF
once,TRBV7-9,TRBD1,TRBJ2-2,TGTGCCAGCAGCGCAAACAGGGGGGCCACCGGGGAGCTGTTTTTT,CASSANRGATGELFF
-,TRBV7-3,TRBD2,TRBJ2-1,TGTGCCAGCAGCTTAGCTAGCGGGAGGGCGGGGGAGCAGTTCTTC,CASSLASGRAGEQFF
-,TRBV7-3,-,TRBJ2-1,TGTGCCAGCAGCTTAACGAACCCAGGGTTAGCCTACAATGAGCAGTTCTTC,CASSLTNPGLAYNEQFF
-,TRBV4-2,TRBD2,TRBJ2-3,TGTGCCAGCAGCCAACACACTAGCGAGTTAAAAGATACGCAGTATTTT,CASSQHTSELKDTQYF
-,TRBV10-3,-,TRBJ2-3,TGTGCCATCAGATACCAGGATACGCAGTATTTT,CAIRYQDTQYF
-,TRBV19,-,TRBJ2-2,TGTGCCAGTATTTACCGGGAAGGGTTCGTCGGGGAGCTGTTTTTT,CASIYREGFVGELFF
-,TRBV15,-,TRBJ2-5,TGTGCCACCAGCCCGACTCGGATAGGGAGGGAGACCCAGTACTTC,CATSPTRIGRETQYF
few,TRBV4-2,-,TRBJ2-2,TGTGCCAGCAGCCAAGATGCGGTGACCGGGGAGCTGTTTTTT,CASSQDAVTGELFF